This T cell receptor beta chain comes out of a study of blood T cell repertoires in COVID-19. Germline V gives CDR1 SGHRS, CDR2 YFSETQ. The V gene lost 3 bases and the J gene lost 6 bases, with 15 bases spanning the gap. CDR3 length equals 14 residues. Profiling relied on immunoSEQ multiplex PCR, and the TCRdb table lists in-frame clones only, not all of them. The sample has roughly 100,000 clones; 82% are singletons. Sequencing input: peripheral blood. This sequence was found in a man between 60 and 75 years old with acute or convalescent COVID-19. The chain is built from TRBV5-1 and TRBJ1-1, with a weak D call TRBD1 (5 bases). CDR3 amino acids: CASSSGGGGPEAFF. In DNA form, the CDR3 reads TGCGCCAGCAGCTCAGGTGGGGGAGGCCCTGAAGCTTTCTTT. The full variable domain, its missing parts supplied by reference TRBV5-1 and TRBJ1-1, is KAGVTQTPRYLIKTRGQQVTLSCSPISGHRSVSWYQQTPGQGLQFLFEYFSETQRNKGNFPGRFSGRQFSNSRSEMNVSTLELGDSALYLCASSSGGGGPEAFFGQGTRLTVV.